These 32 T cell receptor beta chains share one sample of origin, sequenced in a study of post-analysis software for immune sequencing data. Overall study findings and caveats: Comparison of patients with controls showed a handful of TRBV segments more frequent in patients, TRBV5-6, TRBV5-1 and TRBV20-1 among them.

cDNA libraries for TCR beta contained unique molecular identifiers. TCRdb re-called the PCR reads with MiXCR, one entry per CDR3 protein. This repertoire shows 700,000 to 800,000 distinct CDR3 sequences, roughly 30% found once; its top ten account for around 0.55%. No antigen is known for these receptors. Material: blood. The source of these receptors is a girl aged 10-17 years with multiple sclerosis.

The CDR3 sequence: CASSLAGQGGNEQFF. DNA for the CDR3: TGTGCCAGCAGCTTAGCGGGACAGGGAGGCAATGAGCAGTTCTTC. This chain joins TRBV11-3 and TRBJ2-1; TRBD1 matches at 9 bases. CDR1 and CDR2 from the germline V gene are SGHNT and YENEEA. This CDR3 is 15 amino acids long. Trimming at V came to 1 base and at J to 6 bases, leaving 4 bases not matched to a gene. The full variable domain, rest sourced from reference TRBV11-3 and TRBJ2-1, is EAGVVQSPRYKIIEKKQPVAFWCNPISGHNTLYWYLQNLGQGPELLIRYENEEAVDDSQLPKDRFSAERLKGVDSTLKIQPAELGDSAVYLCASSLAGQGGNEQFFGPGTRLTVL.

The chain couples TRBV5-1 to TRBJ1-5, with D uncertain. Deletions cut 4 bases from V and 0 bases from J, with 8 bases between. The CDR3 runs 14 residues. The germline CDR1 and CDR2 sequences are SGHRS and YFSETQ. The CDR3 nucleotides read TGCGCCAGCAGCACCGGGGATAGCAATCAGCCCCAGCATTTT. Protein sequence: CASSTGDSNQPQHF.

On this clonotype: The junction departs from germline at one end; a sequencing error may be responsible. The chain's CDR3 is CASSPLAGSTDAQYF. The CDR3 coding sequence is TGTGCCAGCAGTCCCCTAGCGGGGAGCACAGATGCGCAGTATTTT. The gene calls are TRBV12-3 or TRBV12-4 and TRBJ2-3; 9 bases match TRBD2. There are 15 residues in the CDR3.

The chain is built from TRBV12-3 or TRBV12-4 and TRBJ1-2; 8 bases line up with TRBD1. V was clipped by 8 bases and J by 6 bases; unmatched bases: 14. The CDR3 extends over 15 amino acids. CDR3 bases: TGTGCCAGCGGAAACGGCAGGGGGCTATTCCATGGCTACACCTTC. Its protein product is CASGNGRGLFHGYTF.

Only one count was recorded for this clonotype. This chain connects TRBV27 to TRBJ2-3; 7 nucleotides align to TRBD2. The CDR3 is 16 amino acids. Per the germline V gene, CDR1 is MNHEY and CDR2 is SMNVEV (reference sequence). With V trimmed by 4 bases and J by 0 bases, 7 bases remained unmatched. CDR3 sequence: CASSSPSGPSTDTQYF. CDR3 nucleotide sequence: TGTGCCAGCAGTTCGCCTAGCGGTCCTAGCACAGATACGCAGTATTTT.

The V and J genes are TRBV2 and TRBJ2-4; D gene uncertain. Germline V gene sequence: CDR1 SNHLY, CDR2 FYNNEI. The CDR3 totals 12 residues. Trimming cost V 6 bases and J 1 base, with 4 bases left between them. The CDR3 DNA reads TGTGCCAGCAGCGGTGCCAAAAACATTCAGTACTTC. Protein sequence: CASSGAKNIQYF.

The J gene is TRBJ2-1, the V gene TRBV3-1, with D unresolved. V lost 2 bases and J 0 bases, leaving 11 bases between the germline ends. Germline CDR1 reads LGHDT; CDR2 reads YNNKEL (reference sequence). This CDR3 comprises 16 residues. Written as DNA, the CDR3 is TGTGCCAGCAGCCAATCCAGGTCCCCCTCCTACAATGAGCAGTTCTTC. Protein product: CASSQSRSPSYNEQFF.

The chain couples TRBV15 to TRBJ2-1; tentatively, D is TRBD2 (6 bases). The CDR3 runs 16 residues. Trimming removed 8 bases from V and 1 base from J, with 18 bases in between. Germline V gene data show CDR1 as LNHNV and CDR2 as YYDKDF (reference sequence). CDR3 sequence reads: CATGGGGSPSYNEQFF. CDR3 nucleotide sequence: TGTGCCACCGGGGGTGGGGGGAGCCCGTCCTACAATGAGCAGTTCTTC.

V is TRBV6-2 or TRBV6-3 and J is TRBJ2-7; 8 bases are shared with TRBD1. The length of the CDR3 is 13 residues. V gave up 2 bases and J gave up 6 bases; unmatched junction bases: 3. The germline gives CDR1 MNHEY, CDR2 SVGEGT. CDR3 DNA: TGTGCCAGCAGTTACCGACAGGGGTTCGAGCAGTACTTC. It translates to CASSYRQGFEQYF.

The J gene is TRBJ2-6, the V gene TRBV28; D is unresolved. The length of the CDR3 is 13 residues. With 7 bases removed from V and 0 bases from J, the gap between germline ends came to 4 bases. Germline V gene data show CDR1 as MDHEN and CDR2 as SYDVKM. The CDR3, as DNA: TGTGCCAGCATACGCTCTGGGGCCAACGTCCTGACTTTC. Translated, it gives CASIRSGANVLTF.

V usage is TRBV6-6 and J usage is TRBJ2-1; 9 bases are a match to TRBD2. The CDR3 covers 15 residues. V was pared by 5 bases and J by 10 bases, with 12 bases of the junction left unmatched. The germline CDR1 and CDR2 sequences are MNHNY and SVGAGI (reference sequence). The CDR3 reads CASSNSGSPYREQFF. The CDR3 DNA follows: TGTGCCAGCAGTAATAGCGGGAGCCCCTATAGAGAGCAGTTCTTC.

The rearrangement joins TRBV29-1 to TRBJ1-2; D is unclear. Germline values: CDR1 SQVTM, CDR2 ANQGSEA. V was pared by 5 bases and J by 0 bases, with 13 bases between. This CDR3 is 14 amino acids long. The CDR3 here is CSVSRTPTNYGYTF. CDR3 in DNA: TGCAGCGTTAGCAGGACGCCGACTAACTATGGCTACACCTTC. The complete variable domain, with remaining parts taken from reference TRBV29-1 and TRBJ1-2, reads SAVISQKPSRDICQRGTSLTIQCQVDSQVTMMFWYRQQPGQSLTLIATANQGSEATYESGFVIDKFPISRPNLTFSTLTVSNMSPEDSSIYLCSVSRTPTNYGYTFGSGTRLTVV.

J is TRBJ2-1 and V is TRBV3-1, with 10 positions matching TRBD2. This CDR3 comprises 16 residues. The ends lost 6 bases at V and 0 bases at J; junction bases unmatched: 5. In germline, CDR1 is LGHDT, CDR2 YNNKEL (reference sequence). CDR3 sequence reads: CASSPSGGDSYNEQFF. CDR3 nucleotides: TGTGCCAGCAGTCCTAGCGGGGGTGACTCCTACAATGAGCAGTTCTTC.

The genes are TRBV10-3 and TRBJ2-1; D call uncertain. The CDR3 is made up of 11 amino acids. Germline CDR1 reads ENHRY; CDR2 reads SYGVKD. Deletions cut 10 bases from V and 10 bases from J, with 14 bases between. CDR3 amino acids: CATGVSSEQFF. CDR3 nucleotide sequence: TGTGCCACCGGCGTAAGCAGCGAGCAGTTCTTC.

The CDR3 DNA reads TGTGCCAGCAGCATAGGGTCCGGAAACACCATATATTTT. Protein sequence: CASSIGSGNTIYF. This rearrangement joins TRBV3-1 to TRBJ1-3; D remains ambiguous. V lost 5 bases, J lost 4 bases, and 9 bases lay in between. CDR1 and CDR2 (germline): LGHDT, YNNKEL (reference sequence). The CDR3 is made up of 13 amino acids.

This chain links TRBV5-6 with TRBJ1-5, with D tentatively TRBD1 (6 bases). V gave up 7 bases and J gave up 7 bases, with 15 bases separating them. In germline, CDR1 is SGHDT, CDR2 YYEEEE. The CDR3 sequence is 13 residues long. The CDR3 DNA is TGTGCCAGCTCTTCGGGGGCTCGGCAGCCCCAGCATTTT. This codes for CASSSGARQPQHF.

The rearrangement links TRBV27 to TRBJ1-5; D unclear. Trimming took 3 bases from V and 6 from J, leaving 12 bases between them. The CDR3 contains 14 residues. Per the germline V gene, CDR1 is MNHEY and CDR2 is SMNVEV (reference sequence). The CDR3 DNA reads as TGTGCCAGCAGTTTGGTCGGGGTCCGTCAGCCCCAGCATTTT. It yields the protein CASSLVGVRQPQHF.

The chain has TRBV4-3 and TRBJ2-5, with D unresolved. V was clipped by 5 bases and J by 5 bases, with 15 bases between them. The germline V gene encodes CDR1 LGHNA and CDR2 YSLEER. This CDR3 comprises 14 residues. CDR3 loop: CASSEGRVGETQYF. The CDR3 nucleotides read TGCGCCAGCAGCGAAGGACGGGTCGGGGAGACCCAGTACTTC.

The chain joins TRBV12-3 or TRBV12-4 to TRBJ1-2, with 7 bases matching TRBD1. V was pared by 3 bases and J by 7 bases, with 5 bases of the junction left unmatched. The CDR3 is 13 residues long. The DNA for the CDR3 is TGTGCCAGCAGTTTTGTCAGGGGGGGTGGCTACACCTTC. Translated: CASSFVRGGGYTF.

The V gene is TRBV10-3, the J gene TRBJ2-1; the D gene is possibly TRBD2 (5 bases). Germline CDR1 is ENHRY and CDR2 is SYGVKD. V lost 2 bases to trimming and J lost 5 bases, with 10 bases between them. This CDR3 contains 14 residues. CDR3 nucleotides: TGTGCCATCAGTGAGCAGCTAGCAGACAATGAGCAGTTCTTC. Translation: CAISEQLADNEQFF.

This clonotype was found a few times. CDR3 protein: CASSLERWSTQQFF. DNA of the CDR3: TGTGCCAGCAGCTTAGAACGGTGGTCGACCCAACAGTTCTTC. The genes are TRBV11-2 and TRBJ2-1; D gene ambiguous. Trimming shortened V by 0 bases and J by 13 bases, and 16 bases separated the two germline ends. The CDR3 length is 14 residues. The germline gives CDR1 SGHAT, CDR2 FQNNGV. The variable domain in full, with the rest retrieved from reference TRBV11-2 and TRBJ2-1, is EAGVAQSPRYKIIEKRQSVAFWCNPISGHATLYWYQQILGQGPKLLIQFQNNGVVDDSQLPKDRFSAERLKGVDSTLKIQPAKLEDSAVYLCASSLERWSTQQFFGPGTRLTVL.

This clonotype was found once. The chain combines TRBV7-2 with TRBJ1-4; D remains unclear. V was trimmed by 2 bases and J by 4 bases, leaving 14 bases between them. CDR1 is SGHTA, CDR2 FQGNSA, per germline. This CDR3 region has 16 residues. Here the CDR3 DNA reads TGTGCCAGCAGCTTACGTCAGTCGGGTATTAATGAAAAACTGTTTTTT. Protein sequence: CASSLRQSGINEKLFF.

This clonotype has more than one count but fewer than ten. The rearrangement links TRBV20-1 to TRBJ2-2; D is unresolved. V lost 3 bases to trimming and J lost 5 bases, with 13 bases between them. The CDR3 length is 14 residues. CDR1 and CDR2 from the germline V gene are DFQATT and SNEGSKA (reference sequence). The CDR3 region has the DNA TGCAGTGCTAGTTCTCAGTCGATAACCGGGGAGCTGTTTTTT. Its translation: CSASSQSITGELFF.

This clonotype turned up a few times. The germline gene is not matched at one end of the junction; a read error may be the cause. The chain combines TRBV6-6 with TRBJ1-2, with D possibly matching TRBD1 (5 bases). The CDR3 consists of 14 residues. Germline-derived CDR1 and CDR2 are MNHNY and SVGAGI (reference sequence). CDR3 DNA sequence: TGTGCCGGCAGTTATCGGGGGGTTCACCATGGCTACACCTTC. Translated: CAGSYRGVHHGYTF.

This chain links TRBV5-1 with TRBJ2-1, with 12 bases that match TRBD1. The J call may be wrong; the DNA end is better matched by TRBJ2-7. This CDR3 is 15 amino acids long. CDR1 and CDR2 from the germline V gene are SGHRS and YFSETQ. This CDR3 reads CASSWGQGAYDEQYF. CDR3 sequence (DNA): TGCGCCAGCAGCTGGGGACAGGGGGCCTACGACGAGCAGTACTTC.

This chain's CDR3 is CASSLRGNAYEQYF. The CDR3, as DNA: TGCGCCAGCAGCTTACGGGGGAACGCTTACGAGCAGTACTTC. The V call is TRBV5-1, the J call TRBJ2-7, with a tentative D call TRBD2 (6 bases). The CDR3 consists of 14 residues. Germline V gene data show CDR1 as SGHRS and CDR2 as YFSETQ. Trimming removed 2 bases from V and 4 bases from J, with 13 bases in between.

Comments on this clonotype: A read error may account for a junction end that differs from germline. The J gene is TRBJ2-5, the V gene TRBV7-7; maybe TRBD1 (6 bases). CDR1 is SSHAT and CDR2 is FNYEAQ in the germline V gene (reference sequence). The CDR3 is 18 amino acids. The CDR3 region is CACSSLDTFDRRSETQYF. Here the CDR3 DNA reads TGTGCCTGCAGCTCCCTCGACACCTTCGACAGGAGGTCAGAGACCCAGTACTTC.

This rearrangement joins TRBV29-1 to TRBJ2-2; D unclear. Germline-derived CDR1 and CDR2 are SQVTM and ANQGSEA. The CDR3 loop spans 13 amino acids. Trimming removed 3 bases from V and 0 bases from J, with 5 bases in between. CDR3 sequence (DNA): TGCAGCGTTGATAAAGCGAACACCGGGGAGCTGTTTTTT. Protein product: CSVDKANTGELFF.

The V gene is TRBV20-1, the J gene TRBJ2-7; D remains ambiguous. CDR1 and CDR2 (germline): DFQATT, SNEGSKA (reference sequence). The CDR3 runs 16 residues. Trimming removed 3 bases at V and 5 bases at J, with 23 bases between. The CDR3 region has the DNA TGCAGTGCTAGGTTATTACAAGGGCTGGCTAAGGACGAGCAGTACTTC. Amino acids: CSARLLQGLAKDEQYF.

This clonotype was counted a few times. This chain joins TRBV25-1 and TRBJ2-6; 7 bases map to TRBD1. CDR1 is MGHDK, CDR2 SYGVNS, per germline. Losses at the gene ends were 3 bases for V and 0 bases for J; bases not matched to a gene: 5. The CDR3 is made up of 17 amino acids. Here the CDR3 reads CASSDWGQSSGANVLTF. CDR3 DNA: TGTGCCAGCAGTGACTGGGGACAGTCCTCTGGGGCCAACGTCCTGACTTTC.

V gene TRBV29-1 combines with J gene TRBJ2-1; 8 bases match TRBD2. After removal of 8 bases from V and 5 bases from J, the junction contained 11 bases not matched to a gene. CDR3 length: 14 amino acids. The V gene's germline CDR1 is SQVTM and CDR2 ANQGSEA. CDR3 sequence: CSLSTLAGHNEQFF. The CDR3 DNA sequence: TGCAGCCTTTCGACGCTAGCGGGCCACAATGAGCAGTTCTTC.

This sequence joins TRBV7-9 and TRBJ1-6, with D tentatively TRBD1 (6 bases). The CDR3 runs to 16 residues. Germline assignment: CDR1 SEHNR and CDR2 FQNEAQ (reference sequence). Trimming took off 1 base at V and 9 bases at J, with 16 bases between the two ends. DNA of the CDR3: TGTGCCAGCAGCTTAGGCCATGACGGGGGCGGTTCACCCCTCCACTTT. Protein product: CASSLGHDGGGSPLHF.